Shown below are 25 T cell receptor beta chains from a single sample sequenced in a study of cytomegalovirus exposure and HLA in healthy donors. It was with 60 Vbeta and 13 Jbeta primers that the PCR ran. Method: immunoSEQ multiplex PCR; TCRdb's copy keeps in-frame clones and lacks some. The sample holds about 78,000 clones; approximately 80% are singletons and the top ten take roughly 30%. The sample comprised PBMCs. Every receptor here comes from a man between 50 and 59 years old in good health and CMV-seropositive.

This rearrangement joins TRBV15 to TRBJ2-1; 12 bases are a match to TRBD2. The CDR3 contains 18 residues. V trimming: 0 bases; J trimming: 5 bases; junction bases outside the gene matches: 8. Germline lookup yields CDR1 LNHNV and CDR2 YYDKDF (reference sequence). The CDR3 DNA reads TGTGCCACCAGCAGAGATTGGGCCGCTAGCGGGAGGGACAATGAGCAGTTCTTC. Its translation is CATSRDWAASGRDNEQFF.

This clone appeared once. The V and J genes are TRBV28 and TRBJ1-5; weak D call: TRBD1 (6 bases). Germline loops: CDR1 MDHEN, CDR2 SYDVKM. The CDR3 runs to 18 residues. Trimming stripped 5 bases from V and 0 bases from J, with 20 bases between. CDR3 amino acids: CASSPPTGTGSSNQPQHF. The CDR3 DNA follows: TGTGCCAGCAGTCCCCCCACAGGGACCGGTAGTAGCAATCAGCCCCAGCATTTT.

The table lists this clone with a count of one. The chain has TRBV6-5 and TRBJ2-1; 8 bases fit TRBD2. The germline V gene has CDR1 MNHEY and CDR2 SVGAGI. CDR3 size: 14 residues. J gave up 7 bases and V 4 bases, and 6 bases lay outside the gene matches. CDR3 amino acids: CASSFQRGGNEQFF. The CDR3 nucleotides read TGTGCCAGCAGTTTCCAACGGGGGGGGAATGAGCAGTTCTTC.

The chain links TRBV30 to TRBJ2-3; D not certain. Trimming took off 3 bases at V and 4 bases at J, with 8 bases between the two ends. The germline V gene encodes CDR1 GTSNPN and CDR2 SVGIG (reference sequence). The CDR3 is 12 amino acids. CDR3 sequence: CAWSPGPDTQYF. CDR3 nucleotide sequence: TGTGCCTGGAGCCCAGGCCCAGATACGCAGTATTTT.

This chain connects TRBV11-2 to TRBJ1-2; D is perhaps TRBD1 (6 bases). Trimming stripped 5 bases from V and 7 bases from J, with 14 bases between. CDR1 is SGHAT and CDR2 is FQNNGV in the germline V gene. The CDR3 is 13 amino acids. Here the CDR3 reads CASSPVQGSGYTF. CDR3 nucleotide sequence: TGTGCCAGCAGCCCCGTACAGGGTTCTGGCTACACCTTC.

The DNA for the CDR3 is TGCGCCAGCAGCCCGGGACAGGGTCCCTACGAGCAGTACTTC. Translating gives CASSPGQGPYEQYF. The V call is TRBV5-1, the J call TRBJ2-7, with TRBD1 matching 9 bases. The CDR3 consists of 14 residues. V shed 4 bases, J shed 2 bases, and the junction held 4 bases outside the gene matches. Germline lookup yields CDR1 SGHRS and CDR2 YFSETQ.

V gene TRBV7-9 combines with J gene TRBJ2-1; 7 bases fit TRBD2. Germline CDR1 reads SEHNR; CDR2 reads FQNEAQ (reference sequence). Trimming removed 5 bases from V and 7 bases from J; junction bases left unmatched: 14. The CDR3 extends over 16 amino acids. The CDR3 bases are TGTGCCAGCAGCCCCCCGCCTAGCGGTTTGGGGAATGAGCAGTTCTTC. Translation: CASSPPPSGLGNEQFF.

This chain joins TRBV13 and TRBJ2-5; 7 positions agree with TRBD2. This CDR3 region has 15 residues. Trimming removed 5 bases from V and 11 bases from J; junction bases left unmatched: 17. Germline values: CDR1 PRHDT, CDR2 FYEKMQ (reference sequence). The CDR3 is CASSPPRGGSYKQYF. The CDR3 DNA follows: TGTGCCAGCAGCCCCCCCCGGGGCGGGAGTTACAAGCAGTACTTC.

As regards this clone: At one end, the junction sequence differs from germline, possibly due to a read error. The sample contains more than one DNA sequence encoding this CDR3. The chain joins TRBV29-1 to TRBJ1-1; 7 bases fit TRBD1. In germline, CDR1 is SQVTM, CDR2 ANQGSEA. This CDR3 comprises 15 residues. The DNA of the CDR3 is TGCAGCGCACAGGGGACCTTAAGTTGGAACACTGAGGCTTTCTTT. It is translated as CSAQGTLSWNTEAFF.

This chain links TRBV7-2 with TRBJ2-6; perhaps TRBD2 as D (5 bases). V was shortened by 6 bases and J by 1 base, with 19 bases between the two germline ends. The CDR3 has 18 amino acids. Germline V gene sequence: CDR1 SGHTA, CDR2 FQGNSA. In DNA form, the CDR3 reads TGTGCCAGCAGTTCGAGTCGGGGAAGGGTGTCTGGGGCCAACGTCCTGACTTTC. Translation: CASSSSRGRVSGANVLTF.

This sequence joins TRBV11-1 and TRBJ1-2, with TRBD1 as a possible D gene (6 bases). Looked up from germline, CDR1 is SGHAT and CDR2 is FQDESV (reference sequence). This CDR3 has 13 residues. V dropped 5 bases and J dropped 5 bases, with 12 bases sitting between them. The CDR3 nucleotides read TGTGCCAGCAGCCCCGGACAGTATTATGGCTACACCTTC. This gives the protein CASSPGQYYGYTF.

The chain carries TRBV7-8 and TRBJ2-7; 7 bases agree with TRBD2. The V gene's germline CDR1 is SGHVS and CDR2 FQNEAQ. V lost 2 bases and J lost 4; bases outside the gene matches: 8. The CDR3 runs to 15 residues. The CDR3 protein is CASSLRAGDWYEQYF. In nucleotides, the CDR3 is TGTGCCAGCAGCTTACGGGCGGGAGACTGGTACGAGCAGTACTTC.

The CDR3 region has the DNA TGTGCCAGCAGCACCGCGGGACTAGCGGGAGGACGAAGGGAGCTGTTTTTT. It codes for CASSTAGLAGGRRELFF. The rearrangement uses TRBV7-8 and TRBJ2-2, with TRBD2 identical over 15 bases. This CDR3 has 17 residues. Germline-derived CDR1 and CDR2 are SGHVS and FQNEAQ. Trimming cost V 5 bases and J 9 bases; bases outside gene matches: 10.

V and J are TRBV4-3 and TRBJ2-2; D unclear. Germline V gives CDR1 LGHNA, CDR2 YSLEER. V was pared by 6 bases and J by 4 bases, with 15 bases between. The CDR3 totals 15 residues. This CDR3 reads CASSRLRAGTGELFF. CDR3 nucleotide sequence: TGCGCCAGCAGTCGGCTCCGAGCAGGCACCGGGGAGCTGTTTTTT.

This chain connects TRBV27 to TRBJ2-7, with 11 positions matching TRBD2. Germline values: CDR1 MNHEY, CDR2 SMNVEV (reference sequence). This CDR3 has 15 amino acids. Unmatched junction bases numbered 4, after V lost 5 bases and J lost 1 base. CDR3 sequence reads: CASSPRLAGSYEQYF. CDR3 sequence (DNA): TGTGCCAGCAGTCCGAGACTAGCGGGATCCTACGAGCAGTACTTC.

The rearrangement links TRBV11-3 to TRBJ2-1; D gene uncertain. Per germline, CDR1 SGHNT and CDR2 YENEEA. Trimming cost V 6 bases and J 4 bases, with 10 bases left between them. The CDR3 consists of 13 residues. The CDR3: CASSSDFYNEQFF. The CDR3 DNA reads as TGTGCCAGCAGTAGTGACTTTTACAATGAGCAGTTCTTC.

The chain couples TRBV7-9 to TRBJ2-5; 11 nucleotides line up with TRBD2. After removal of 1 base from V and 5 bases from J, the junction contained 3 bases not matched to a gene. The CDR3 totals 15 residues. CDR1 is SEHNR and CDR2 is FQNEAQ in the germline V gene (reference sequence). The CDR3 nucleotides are TGTGCCAGCAGCTTAGTAGCGGGAGGGCGGGAGACCCAGTACTTC. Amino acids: CASSLVAGGRETQYF.

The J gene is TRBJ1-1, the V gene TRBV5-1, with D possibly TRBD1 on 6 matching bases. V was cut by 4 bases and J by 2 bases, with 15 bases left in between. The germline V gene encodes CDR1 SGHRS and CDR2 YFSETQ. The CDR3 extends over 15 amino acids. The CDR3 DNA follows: TGCGCCAGCAGCCCCTTTGGACAGCTAAACACTGAAGCTTTCTTT. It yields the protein CASSPFGQLNTEAFF.

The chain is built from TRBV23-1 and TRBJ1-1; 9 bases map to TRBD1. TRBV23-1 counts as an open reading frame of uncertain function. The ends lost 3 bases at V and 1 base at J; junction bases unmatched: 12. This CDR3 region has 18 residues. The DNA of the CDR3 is TGCGCCAGCAGTCACTCCGGGACAGGGTGGCTGGGGAACACTGAAGCTTTCTTT. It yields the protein CASSHSGTGWLGNTEAFF.

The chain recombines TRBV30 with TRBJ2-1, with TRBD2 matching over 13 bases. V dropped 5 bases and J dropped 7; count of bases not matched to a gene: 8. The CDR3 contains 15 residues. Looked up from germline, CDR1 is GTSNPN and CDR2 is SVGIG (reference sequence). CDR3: CAWCHGLAGVNEQFF. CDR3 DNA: TGTGCCTGGTGTCACGGACTAGCGGGAGTGAATGAGCAGTTCTTC.

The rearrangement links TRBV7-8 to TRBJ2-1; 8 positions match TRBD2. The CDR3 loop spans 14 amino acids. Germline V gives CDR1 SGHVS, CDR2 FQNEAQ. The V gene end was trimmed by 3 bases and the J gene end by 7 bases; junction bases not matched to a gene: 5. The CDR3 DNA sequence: TGTGCCAGCAGCTTGCCGGGAGGGACTAATGAGCAGTTCTTC. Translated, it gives CASSLPGGTNEQFF.

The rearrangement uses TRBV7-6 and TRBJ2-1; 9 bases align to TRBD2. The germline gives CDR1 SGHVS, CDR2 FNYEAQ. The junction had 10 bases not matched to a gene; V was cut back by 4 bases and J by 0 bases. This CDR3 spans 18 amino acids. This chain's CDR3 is CASSSDYPSGISYNEQFF. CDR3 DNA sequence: TGTGCCAGCAGCTCAGACTATCCTAGCGGGATCTCCTACAATGAGCAGTTCTTC.

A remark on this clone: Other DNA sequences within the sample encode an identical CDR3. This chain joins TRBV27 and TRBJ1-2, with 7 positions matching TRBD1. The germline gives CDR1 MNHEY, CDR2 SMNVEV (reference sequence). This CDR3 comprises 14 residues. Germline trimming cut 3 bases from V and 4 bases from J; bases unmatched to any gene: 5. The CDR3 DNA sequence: TGTGCCAGCAGTTTGGGGGGACAGACCTATGGCTACACCTTC. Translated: CASSLGGQTYGYTF.

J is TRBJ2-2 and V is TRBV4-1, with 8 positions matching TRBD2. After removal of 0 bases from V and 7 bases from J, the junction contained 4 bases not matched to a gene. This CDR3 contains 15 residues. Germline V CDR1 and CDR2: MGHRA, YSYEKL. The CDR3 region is CASSQDLAGYGELFF. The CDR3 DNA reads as TGCGCCAGCAGCCAAGACCTAGCGGGCTACGGGGAGCTGTTTTTT.

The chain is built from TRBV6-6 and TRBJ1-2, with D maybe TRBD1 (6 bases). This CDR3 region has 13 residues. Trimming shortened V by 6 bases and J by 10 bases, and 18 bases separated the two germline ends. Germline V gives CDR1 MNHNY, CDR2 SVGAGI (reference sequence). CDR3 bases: TGTGCCAGCAGCCAACCTCCGGGACAATACTACACCTTC. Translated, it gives CASSQPPGQYYTF.